The 10 T cell receptor beta chains below all came from one sample that was sequenced in a study of shared clonotypes between healthy human individuals. Clones were sequenced by immunoSEQ multiplex PCR, and TCRdb holds only the in-frame ones, with some missing. Altogether hundreds of thousands of clones are present, just over 95% being singletons, with the ten largest covering about 0.22%. The naive CD8 population came from CD45RO-negative cells selected for CCR7, without terminally differentiated effector memory CD45RA+ cells. The specimen was naive CD8+ T cells sorted from blood. The receptor source for this set is a man aged 30-40 years in good health.

J is TRBJ2-1 and V is TRBV29-1; a possible D gene is TRBD1 (7 bases). The CDR3 has 14 residues. V lost 4 bases and J lost 4, with 14 bases in between. Per germline, CDR1 SQVTM and CDR2 ANQGSEA. Here the CDR3 DNA reads TGCAGCGTTGCCTCCAGGGGGGCGTACAATGAGCAGTTCTTC. Translated: CSVASRGAYNEQFF.

The rearrangement links TRBV28 to TRBJ2-7; D not resolved. V was pared by 4 bases and J by 6 bases, with 13 bases between. The CDR3 spans 13 residues. Germline V gives CDR1 MDHEN, CDR2 SYDVKM. In nucleotides, the CDR3 is TGTGCCAGCAGTTCACAAAGGGCTGGCGAGCAGTACTTC. It encodes CASSSQRAGEQYF. The entire variable domain, with the rest obtained from reference TRBV28 and TRBJ2-7, is as follows: DVKVTQSSRYLVKRTGEKVFLECVQDMDHENMFWYRQDPGLGLRLIYFSYDVKMKEKGDIPEGYSVSREKKERFSLILESASTNQTSMYLCASSSQRAGEQYFGPGTRLTVT.

This clone has just one count. The chain employs TRBV15 and TRBJ1-5; 8 bases agree with TRBD1. The V gene end was trimmed by 8 bases and the J gene end by 4 bases; junction bases not matched to a gene: 4. Germline V gene sequence: CDR1 LNHNV, CDR2 YYDKDF (reference sequence). CDR3 size: 13 residues. The CDR3 DNA reads TGTGCCACCCGACAGGGGCGAAATCAGCCCCAGCATTTT. This translates into CATRQGRNQPQHF.

The chain couples TRBV2 to TRBJ2-5; TRBD1 might be the D (5 bases). Germline-derived CDR1 and CDR2 are SNHLY and FYNNEI. This CDR3 has 17 residues. Trimming cost V 8 bases and J 5 bases, with 27 bases left between them. The DNA of the CDR3 is TGTGCCAGCCGATACTCTGGGGCCAGGTCTTATGCGGAGACCCAGTACTTC. Its translation is CASRYSGARSYAETQYF.

J is TRBJ2-1 and V is TRBV5-1; TRBD1 matches 8 bases. The germline V gene encodes CDR1 SGHRS and CDR2 YFSETQ. The CDR3 loop spans 15 amino acids. V lost 2 bases and J lost 6; bases outside the gene matches: 7. CDR3 in amino acids: CASSFSQGALNEQFF. CDR3 sequence (DNA): TGCGCCAGCAGCTTCTCGCAGGGGGCACTCAATGAGCAGTTCTTC.

The chain is built from TRBV29-1 and TRBJ2-1, with 7 nucleotides matching TRBD2. Germline V gives CDR1 SQVTM, CDR2 ANQGSEA. Trimming cost V 3 bases and J 6 bases; bases outside gene matches: 11. This CDR3 has 15 amino acids. CDR3 sequence: CSVELGREMVNEQFF. The CDR3 nucleotides are TGCAGCGTTGAGTTAGGGCGGGAGATGGTCAATGAGCAGTTCTTC.

V usage is TRBV4-2 and J usage is TRBJ1-2; D ambiguous. The CDR3 spans 13 residues. Trimming shortened V by 0 bases and J by 8 bases, and 10 bases separated the two germline ends. Per the germline V gene, CDR1 is LGHNA and CDR2 is YNFKEQ. The CDR3 nucleotides are TGTGCCAGCAGCCAAGATCTGGCAGACGGCTACACCTTC. Amino acid sequence: CASSQDLADGYTF.

The chain uses TRBV28 and TRBJ1-5; 8 nucleotides agree with TRBD1. With V trimmed by 4 bases and J by 4 bases, 12 bases remained unmatched. Germline V gene data show CDR1 as MDHEN and CDR2 as SYDVKM. The CDR3 extends over 17 amino acids. Here the CDR3 reads CASSSGGQGLRNQPQHF. The CDR3 bases are TGTGCCAGCAGTTCCGGCGGACAGGGTCTGCGGAATCAGCCCCAGCATTTT.

This sequence joins TRBV29-1 and TRBJ2-7; 7 nucleotides align to TRBD2. Germline V CDR1 and CDR2: SQVTM, ANQGSEA. Germline trimming cut 6 bases from V and 4 bases from J; bases unmatched to any gene: 12. The CDR3 has 14 residues. The CDR3 loop reads CSVITASGDYEQYF. CDR3 DNA sequence: TGCAGCGTAATCACGGCTAGCGGAGATTACGAGCAGTACTTC.

V is TRBV28 and J is TRBJ1-5, with D possibly being TRBD1 (6 bases). The V gene lost 7 bases and the J gene lost 6 bases, with 13 bases spanning the gap. The CDR3 consists of 13 residues. Germline V gene sequence: CDR1 MDHEN, CDR2 SYDVKM. The CDR3: CASTGWTVQPQHF. DNA of the CDR3: TGTGCCAGCACCGGATGGACAGTTCAGCCCCAGCATTTT.